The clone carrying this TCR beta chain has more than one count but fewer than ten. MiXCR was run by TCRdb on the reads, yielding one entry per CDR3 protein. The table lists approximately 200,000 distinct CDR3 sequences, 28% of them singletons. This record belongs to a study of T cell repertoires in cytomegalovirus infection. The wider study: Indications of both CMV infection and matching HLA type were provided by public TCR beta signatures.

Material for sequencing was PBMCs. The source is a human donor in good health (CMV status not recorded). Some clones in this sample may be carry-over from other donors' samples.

CDR3 sequence reads: CASSENRAGTGELFF. DNA for the CDR3: TGTGCCAGCAGTGAAAACAGGGCGGGCACCGGGGAGCTGTTTTTT. The V and J genes are TRBV2 and TRBJ2-2; weak D call: TRBD1 (6 bases). CDR1 and CDR2 from the germline V gene are SNHLY and FYNNEI. Trimming stripped 2 bases from V and 4 bases from J, with 11 bases between. This CDR3 contains 15 residues.